One and the same sample provided the 19 T cell receptor beta chains below, sequenced in a study of blood T cell repertoires in COVID-19. Sequenced by immunoSEQ multiplex PCR; TCRdb stores in-frame clones only, minus some. The sample consists of some 330,000 clones, 92% of them appearing once. Sequenced input: PBMCs or T cells enriched from blood (not recorded which). Receptor source: a woman in her 30s who had recovered from COVID-19.

J is TRBJ2-2 and V is TRBV3-1 (or the pseudogene TRBV3-2); no reliable D call. The CDR3 covers 18 residues. Trimming shortened V by 0 bases and J by 4 bases, and 18 bases separated the two germline ends. Germline V gene data show CDR1 as LGHDT and CDR2 as YNNKEL (reference sequence). CDR3 in DNA: TGTGCCAGCAGCCAAGAACGCAGAAATACCGGCGGCACCGGGGAGCTGTTTTTT. Its protein product is CASSQERRNTGGTGELFF.

This clone was detected only once. The V gene is TRBV3-1 (or the pseudogene TRBV3-2), the J gene TRBJ2-7, with TRBD2 identical over 8 bases. CDR3 length: 18 residues. Unmatched junction bases numbered 19, after V lost 0 bases and J lost 9 bases. The germline V gene encodes CDR1 LGHDT and CDR2 YNNKEL (reference sequence). CDR3 DNA sequence: TGTGCCAGCAGCCAAGATTCAATGGGCGGGGGGCCCATGGTGGTGCAGTACTTC. Translation: CASSQDSMGGGPMVVQYF.

The CDR3 DNA reads TGTGCCAGCAGCCAAACGGGTCAATCCGCCCAGCATTTT. Its protein is CASSQTGQSAQHF. The rearrangement uses TRBV3-1 (or the pseudogene TRBV3-2) and TRBJ1-5; D uncertain. Germline CDR1 and CDR2: LGHDT and YNNKEL (reference sequence). Trimming shortened V by 2 bases and J by 11 bases, and 13 bases separated the two germline ends. This CDR3 contains 13 residues.

The chain uses TRBV7-9 and TRBJ2-3; D is uncertain. The V gene's germline CDR1 is SEHNR and CDR2 FQNEAQ (reference sequence). V shed 2 bases and J shed 4 bases, with 7 bases lying between them. The length of the CDR3 is 13 residues. The CDR3 nucleotides read TGTGCCAGCAGCTTAACTCCCCCAGATACGCAGTATTTT. Residues: CASSLTPPDTQYF.

This chain links TRBV28 with TRBJ2-7; D call uncertain. V shed 1 base and J shed 2 bases, with 6 bases lying between them. The germline gives CDR1 MDHEN, CDR2 SYDVKM. This CDR3 region has 13 residues. The CDR3 bases are TGTGCCAGCAGTTTATCCGGTACCTACGAGCAGTACTTC. Translated, it gives CASSLSGTYEQYF.

This chain links TRBV10-3 with TRBJ1-2; tentatively, D is TRBD1 (6 bases). V was trimmed by 3 bases and J by 4 bases, leaving 9 bases between them. The CDR3 length is 13 residues. The germline V gene has CDR1 ENHRY and CDR2 SYGVKD. The CDR3 loop is CAISEQQGYGYTF. The CDR3 DNA reads TGTGCCATCAGTGAACAACAGGGCTATGGCTACACCTTC.

V is TRBV4-3 and J is TRBJ2-1; 7 bases agree with TRBD1. Germline V lookup: CDR1 LGHNA, CDR2 YSLEER. The CDR3 loop spans 16 amino acids. V shed 1 base, J shed 8 bases, and the junction held 11 bases outside the gene matches. CDR3 sequence (DNA): TGCGCCAGCAGCCAAGCCCACGACAGGGTTCGTTATGAGCAGTTCTTC. Its translation is CASSQAHDRVRYEQFF.

The chain links TRBV28 to TRBJ1-6; no firm D call. This CDR3 is built from 16 residues. V dropped 4 bases and J dropped 0 bases, with 10 bases sitting between them. Germline values: CDR1 MDHEN, CDR2 SYDVKM. The CDR3 sequence is CASSSSASSYNSPLHF. CDR3 in DNA: TGTGCCAGCAGTTCGTCAGCGAGCTCCTATAATTCACCCCTCCACTTT.

V and J are TRBV5-4 and TRBJ2-2, with 9 bases lining up with TRBD2. CDR1 SGHNT and CDR2 YYREEE come from the germline V gene (reference sequence). This CDR3 spans 15 amino acids. V trimming: 4 bases; J trimming: 4 bases; junction bases outside the gene matches: 5. This chain's CDR3 is CASSRAGGVTGELFF. In DNA form, the CDR3 reads TGTGCCAGCAGCAGAGCGGGAGGTGTCACCGGGGAGCTGTTTTTT.

The V and J genes are TRBV6-5 and TRBJ1-5, with 9 bases aligning to TRBD1. CDR1 and CDR2 from the germline V gene are MNHEY and SVGAGI. V lost 6 bases, J lost 6 bases, and 6 bases stayed unmatched. The CDR3 loop spans 14 amino acids. The chain's CDR3 is CASRIDRGGQPQHF. The CDR3 nucleotides read TGTGCCAGCAGGATCGACAGGGGGGGTCAGCCCCAGCATTTT.

The CDR3 protein is CATGRDNQPQHF. Written as DNA, the CDR3 is TGTGCAACGGGCAGGGACAATCAGCCCCAGCATTTT. The chain joins TRBV10-3 to TRBJ1-5; maybe TRBD1 (5 bases). The CDR3 totals 12 residues. CDR1 and CDR2 from the germline V gene are ENHRY and SYGVKD.

The genes are TRBV4-1 and TRBJ2-1; 14 positions match TRBD2. This CDR3 is built from 19 residues. V was pared by 0 bases and J by 4 bases, with 8 bases of the junction left unmatched. CDR1 and CDR2 (germline): MGHRA, YSYEKL. This CDR3 reads CASSQESGLAGVLYNEQFF. CDR3 DNA: TGCGCCAGCAGCCAAGAATCGGGACTAGCGGGAGTTCTATACAATGAGCAGTTCTTC.

This chain uses TRBV4-2 with TRBJ1-2, with TRBD1 matching over 10 bases. This CDR3 contains 16 residues. Trimming at V came to 2 bases and at J to 4 bases, leaving 7 bases not matched to a gene. CDR1 LGHNA and CDR2 YNFKEQ come from the germline V gene. CDR3 in amino acids: CASSQPNRDRGYGYTF. The DNA for the CDR3 is TGTGCCAGCAGCCAACCAAACCGGGACAGGGGCTATGGCTACACCTTC.

The chain links TRBV7-2 to TRBJ1-4; a weak D match, TRBD1 (5 bases). The CDR3 is 14 amino acids. Trimming took 5 bases from V and 8 from J, leaving 15 bases between them. Germline loops: CDR1 SGHTA, CDR2 FQGNSA. CDR3 DNA: TGTGCCAGCAGCCCGTTGGGGGGAGGCGAAAAACTGTTTTTT. This sequence encodes CASSPLGGGEKLFF. The variable domain in full, completed from reference TRBV7-2 and TRBJ1-4, reads GAGVSQSPSNKVTEKGKDVELRCDPISGHTALYWYRQSLGQGLEFLIYFQGNSAPDKSGLPSDRFSAERTGGSVSTLTIQRTQQEDSAVYLCASSPLGGGEKLFFGSGTQLSVL.

The count of this clone is one. The chain links TRBV5-8 to TRBJ1-1, with 8 nucleotides matching TRBD1. CDR3 size: 14 residues. V shed 4 bases and J 4 bases; nucleotides not matched to a gene: 6. Per the germline V gene, CDR1 is SGHTS and CDR2 is YDEGEE. DNA for the CDR3: TGTGCCAGCAGCCCAGGGGGCGCCGGCACTGAAGCTTTCTTT. It specifies CASSPGGAGTEAFF.

The chain uses TRBV7-6 and TRBJ1-2; D is ambiguous. Looked up from germline, CDR1 is SGHVS and CDR2 is FNYEAQ. V was shortened by 6 bases and J by 6 bases, with 17 bases between the two germline ends. This CDR3 is 14 amino acids long. This CDR3 is CASRSYDGDHGYTF. Here the CDR3 DNA reads TGTGCCAGCAGGTCATACGACGGGGATCATGGCTACACCTTC.

This clone was seen once. The J gene is TRBJ1-1, the V gene TRBV25-1, with 8 bases identical to TRBD1. Germline CDR1 MGHDK, CDR2 SYGVNS. V dropped 3 bases and J dropped 6; count of bases not matched to a gene: 6. There are 14 residues in the CDR3. The CDR3 loop reads CASSEAGGRAEAFF. DNA for the CDR3: TGTGCCAGCAGTGAGGCAGGGGGCCGGGCTGAAGCTTTCTTT.

The genes are TRBV27 and TRBJ1-6; 9 nucleotides agree with TRBD1. The J segment lost 4 bases and the V segment lost 5 bases, leaving 3 bases of the junction unmatched. Per the germline V gene, CDR1 is MNHEY and CDR2 is SMNVEV (reference sequence). The CDR3 totals 15 residues. Here the CDR3 reads CASSQGTGYNSPLHF. In DNA form, the CDR3 reads TGTGCCAGCAGTCAGGGGACAGGGTATAATTCACCCCTCCACTTT.

V gene TRBV19 combines with J gene TRBJ1-6; 12 bases are a match to TRBD1. CDR1 is LNHDA, CDR2 SQIVND, per germline (reference sequence). The CDR3 runs to 14 residues. With 9 bases clipped from V and 10 bases from J, the junction kept 7 bases outside the gene matches. CDR3 loop: CARSGDRGRSPLHF. CDR3 nucleotide sequence: TGTGCCAGAAGTGGGGACAGGGGGCGGTCACCCCTCCACTTT.